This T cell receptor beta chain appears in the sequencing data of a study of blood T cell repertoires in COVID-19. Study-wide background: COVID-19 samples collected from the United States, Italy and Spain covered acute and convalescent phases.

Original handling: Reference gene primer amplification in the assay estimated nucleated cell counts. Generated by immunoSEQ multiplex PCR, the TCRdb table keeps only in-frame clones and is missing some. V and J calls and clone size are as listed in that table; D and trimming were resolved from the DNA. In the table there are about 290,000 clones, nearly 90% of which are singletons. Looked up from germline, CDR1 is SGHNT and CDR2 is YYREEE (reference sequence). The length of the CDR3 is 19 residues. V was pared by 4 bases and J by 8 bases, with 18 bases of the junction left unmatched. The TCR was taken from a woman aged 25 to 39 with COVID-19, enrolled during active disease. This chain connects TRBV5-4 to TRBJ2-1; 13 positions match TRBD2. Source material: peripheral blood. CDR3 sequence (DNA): TGTGCCAGCAGCACCGGACTAGCGGGGGCCCCGGTCCAACCAGATGAGCAGTTCTTC. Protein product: CASSTGLAGAPVQPDEQFF.